These T cell receptor beta chains were read from a single sample in a study of spatial heterogeneity in lung cancer. MiXCR, run by TCRdb on the 5' RACE reads, gives a single entry per CDR3 protein. The sample lists about 3,900 distinct CDR3 sequences, 5.3% occurring once. The sample here was lung tumor tissue, taken at surgery. All receptors derive from a female donor with early-stage non-small cell lung cancer. Both conserved end residues are part of each CDR3. D genes are given only for firm matches. The listing skips clone size in some rows; elsewhere it reads once, few, many or a size class.

CSARAPSGTGLADTQYF,TGCAGTGCTAGAGCTCCTAGCGGGACTGGGTTAGCCGATACGCAGTATTTT,TRBJ2-3,large,TRBD2,TRBV20-1
CASSNRESTGELFF,TGTGCCAGCAGCAACCGGGAGAGCACCGGGGAGCTGTTTTTT,TRBJ2-2,NA,NA,TRBV12-3/TRBV12-4
CAWRESGETQYF,TGTGCCTGGAGGGAGTCGGGGGAGACCCAGTACTTC,TRBJ2-5,large,NA,TRBV30
CASTAGAGEEGGYGYTF,TGTGCCAGCACCGCAGGCGCAGGGGAGGAAGGGGGCTATGGCTACACCTTC,TRBJ1-2,medium-sized,NA,TRBV28
CASSRTSGPPYEQYF,TGTGCCAGCAGTCGGACTAGCGGGCCCCCCTACGAGCAGTACTTC,TRBJ2-7,few,TRBD2,TRBV12-3/TRBV12-4
CSARRAGGYTDTQYF,TGCAGTGCTAGACGAGCGGGAGGTTACACAGATACGCAGTATTTT,TRBJ2-3,medium-sized,TRBD2,TRBV20-1
CASSLIARLAGGYGVTQYF,TGCGCCAGCAGCTTGATCGCCCGACTAGCGGGGGGTTATGGGGTTACGCAGTATTTT,TRBJ2-3,medium-sized,TRBD2,TRBV5-1
CASSSQGNTEAFF,TGTGCCAGCAGTTCCCAGGGGAACACTGAAGCTTTCTTT,TRBJ1-1,medium-sized,NA,TRBV6-2/TRBV6-3
CASSLEGTGGGEKLFF,TGTGCCAGCAGCCTAGAAGGTACAGGGGGTGGTGAAAAACTGTTTTTT,TRBJ1-4,medium-sized,TRBD1,TRBV4-2
CASSSTVLGTQYF,TGTGCCAGCAGTTCGACAGTGTTGGGGACCCAGTACTTC,TRBJ2-5,medium-sized,NA,TRBV6-5
CASSQEVQTGGRAEAFF,TGTGCCAGCAGCCAAGAAGTACAGACAGGGGGCAGGGCTGAAGCTTTCTTT,TRBJ1-1,medium-sized,TRBD1,TRBV4-2
CASSLYGEDTDTQYF,TGTGCCAGCAGCTTATACGGGGAAGACACAGATACGCAGTATTTT,TRBJ2-3,NA,NA,TRBV7-3
CASSVGLSSYNEQFF,TGTGCCAGCAGTGTTGGACTGAGCTCCTACAATGAGCAGTTCTTC,TRBJ2-1,medium-sized,NA,TRBV12-3/TRBV12-4
CASSWGPSSNQPQHF,TGCGCCAGCAGCTGGGGACCCTCTAGCAATCAGCCCCAGCATTTT,TRBJ1-5,medium-sized,NA,TRBV5-1
CSVQRVSYGYTF,TGCAGCGTCCAAAGGGTCTCCTATGGCTACACCTTC,TRBJ1-2,medium-sized,NA,TRBV29-1
CSARAFPLTGATNTEAFF,TGCAGTGCTAGAGCATTCCCCCTGACAGGGGCGACGAACACTGAAGCTTTCTTT,TRBJ1-1,medium-sized,TRBD1,TRBV20-1
CASSFPLAGIRTDTQYF,TGTGCCAGCAGTTTTCCTCTAGCAGGGATACGAACAGATACGCAGTATTTT,TRBJ2-3,medium-sized,NA,TRBV6-2/TRBV6-3
CASSFRQEANSPLHF,TGTGCCAGCAGCTTTCGTCAGGAGGCCAATTCACCCCTCCACTTT,TRBJ1-6,few,NA,TRBV5-4
CASGLVDSGRAEYEQFF,TGTGCTAGTGGTTTGGTCGATAGCGGGAGGGCCGAATATGAGCAGTTCTTC,TRBJ2-1,medium-sized,TRBD2,TRBV12-5
CSAPFDIFNEQFF,TGCAGTGCTCCTTTTGACATTTTCAATGAGCAGTTCTTC,TRBJ2-1,medium-sized,NA,TRBV20-1
CSATGQGSQETQYF,TGCAGTGCTACGGGACAGGGGAGCCAAGAGACCCAGTACTTC,TRBJ2-5,medium-sized,TRBD1,TRBV20-1
CTSSTRLALVNTEAFF,TGTACCAGCAGTACGAGACTGGCCCTAGTGAACACTGAAGCTTTCTTT,TRBJ1-1,NA,NA,TRBV6-5
CASGQGGNEQYF,TGTGCCAGCGGACAGGGAGGCAACGAGCAGTACTTC,TRBJ2-7,medium-sized,TRBD1,TRBV19
CASSPRTSGTTAHEQYF,TGTGCCAGCAGCCCACGGACTAGCGGGACTACCGCCCACGAGCAGTACTTC,TRBJ2-7,medium-sized,TRBD2,TRBV7-8
CASSEGVAVFNEKLFF,TGTGCCAGCAGTGAAGGTGTAGCCGTTTTCAATGAAAAACTGTTTTTT,TRBJ1-4,medium-sized,NA,TRBV6-1
CASSPGDGYTF,TGTGCCAGCAGCCCCGGCGATGGCTACACCTTC,TRBJ1-2,medium-sized,NA,TRBV4-2
CASSGAEPGSSEQYF,TGTGCCAGCAGCGGAGCGGAACCGGGGAGTTCCGAGCAGTACTTC,TRBJ2-7,medium-sized,NA,TRBV9
CAISEGTAGNIQYF,TGTGCCATCAGTGAGGGGACAGCGGGAAACATTCAGTACTTC,TRBJ2-4,medium-sized,NA,TRBV10-3
CSGTSDAYEQYF,TGCAGCGGGACTAGCGATGCCTACGAGCAGTACTTC,TRBJ2-7,medium-sized,TRBD2,TRBV20-1
CASSRQFSGANVLTF,TGCGCCAGCAGCAGACAGTTCTCTGGGGCCAACGTCCTGACTTTC,TRBJ2-6,NA,NA,TRBV5-1
CASSPATVTYEQYF,TGTGCCAGCAGCCCCGCGACAGTAACCTACGAGCAGTACTTC,TRBJ2-7,few,NA,TRBV14
CSGTGDLNQPQHF,TGCAGTGGGACGGGAGACTTGAATCAGCCCCAGCATTTT,TRBJ1-5,many,NA,TRBV20-1
CASSGPGTQYF,TGTGCCAGTAGCGGGCCGGGGACCCAGTACTTC,TRBJ2-5,NA,NA,TRBV19
CASGRDPGTDTQYF,TGTGCCAGCGGCCGGGACCCCGGCACAGATACGCAGTATTTT,TRBJ2-3,medium-sized,NA,TRBV6-5
CASSTGGNRGNEQFF,TGTGCCAGTAGCACGGGCGGGAACCGCGGCAATGAGCAGTTCTTC,TRBJ2-1,medium-sized,NA,TRBV19
CASSYKFGQPQHF,TGTGCCAGCAGTTATAAATTCGGTCAGCCCCAGCATTTT,TRBJ1-5,many,NA,TRBV6-5
CASSSGEGTEAFF,TGTGCCAGCAGTTCAGGGGAGGGCACTGAAGCTTTCTTT,TRBJ1-1,medium-sized,NA,TRBV28
CASSFIGGRTDTQYF,TGTGCCAGCAGTTTTATTGGGGGACGCACAGATACGCAGTATTTT,TRBJ2-3,medium-sized,NA,TRBV12-3/TRBV12-4
CASSLGTGDGYGYTF,TGTGCCAGCAGTCTCGGGACGGGGGATGGCTATGGCTACACCTTC,TRBJ1-2,medium-sized,NA,TRBV2
CASSPLTGDGGYTF,TGTGCCAGTAGTCCGTTGACAGGGGATGGCGGCTACACCTTC,TRBJ1-2,medium-sized,TRBD1,TRBV19
CASSSETDTQYF,TGCGCCAGCAGCTCCGAAACAGATACGCAGTATTTT,TRBJ2-3,NA,NA,TRBV5-1
CACRERPSTDTQYF,TGTGCCTGCAGGGAGCGTCCTAGCACAGATACGCAGTATTTT,TRBJ2-3,medium-sized,NA,TRBV6-2/TRBV6-3
CASSLAGITEKLFF,TGTGCCAGCAGCTTAGCGGGGATTACAGAAAAACTGTTTTTT,TRBJ1-4,medium-sized,NA,TRBV7-9
CASSKEKVRTGEIEQYF,TGTGCCAGCAGCAAAGAAAAGGTGAGGACAGGGGAGATCGAGCAGTACTTC,TRBJ2-7,many,NA,TRBV21-1
CASSPNRGSSYNEQFF,TGTGCCAGCAGCCCCAACCGTGGGAGCTCCTACAATGAGCAGTTCTTC,TRBJ2-1,medium-sized,NA,TRBV7-2
CASSRTSGRSGEQFF,TGTGCCAGCAGTCGGACTAGCGGGAGGTCGGGTGAGCAGTTCTTC,TRBJ2-1,medium-sized,TRBD2,TRBV6-2/TRBV6-3